The rows below give T cell receptor beta chains drawn from one sample of a study of cytomegalovirus exposure and HLA in healthy donors. Profiling relied on immunoSEQ multiplex PCR, and the TCRdb table lists in-frame clones only, not all of them. The sample includes over 60,000 clones. Material: PBMCs. Source of these receptors: a female donor in good health and CMV-seropositive. The CDR3 runs from the conserved cysteine through the conserved F or W. D genes are given only for firm matches.

15,.,TRBV4-3,TRBJ1-4,TGCGCCAGCAGCCAATCAGGTGGGCAGAACGAAAAACTGTTTTTT,CASSQSGGQNEKLFF
14,TRBD1,TRBV6-1,TRBJ2-7,TGTGCCAGCAGTGTTGACAGGGGGCCCTACGAGCAGTACTTC,CASSVDRGPYEQYF
18,.,TRBV10-3,TRBJ1-1,TGTGCCATCAGTGCGGTCGAGGGAATGGGTGTCTTAGACACTGAAGCTTTCTTT,CAISAVEGMGVLDTEAFF
14,TRBD1,TRBV7-2,TRBJ1-2,TGTGCCAGCAGCTTCTCGGACAGGGTGGGAGGCTACACCTTC,CASSFSDRVGGYTF
14,TRBD1,TRBV2,TRBJ1-5,TGTGCCAGCACGGCCGGGACAGGGGAAGGGCCCCAGCATTTT,CASTAGTGEGPQHF
16,TRBD1,TRBV5-4,TRBJ1-1,TGTGCCAGCAGCTTGGGACAGGGGGCTCTGGACACTGAAGCTTTCTTT,CASSLGQGALDTEAFF
13,.,TRBV2,TRBJ2-7,TGTGCCAGAGGTCCTAGCGAGACTTACGAGCAGTACTTC,CARGPSETYEQYF
16,TRBD2,TRBV5-6,TRBJ2-3,TGTGCCAGCAGCTTGGGAGCGGGGGGCGTATCCGGTACGCAGTATTTT,CASSLGAGGVSGTQYF
12,.,TRBV30,TRBJ2-1,TGTGCCTGGAGTACCCGAGACAATGAGCAGTTCTTC,CAWSTRDNEQFF
16,.,TRBV25-1,TRBJ1-1,TGTGCCAGCAGTCCCCAGGACAGCCTGGGGAACACTGAAGCTTTCTTT,CASSPQDSLGNTEAFF
17,TRBD1,TRBV19,TRBJ2-3,TGTGCCAGTAGTATGTCCCGGACAGGGGAGTTCGCAGATACGCAGTATTTT,CASSMSRTGEFADTQYF
14,.,TRBV7-8,TRBJ1-1,TGTGCCAGCAAGGCAGGGGCCATGAACACTGAAGCTTTCTTT,CASKAGAMNTEAFF
13,.,TRBV14,TRBJ2-3,TGTGCCAGCAGTCATACTAGGGCAGATACGCAGTATTTT,CASSHTRADTQYF
13,.,TRBV6-5,TRBJ2-3,TGTGCCAGCAGCACCACAGGGACAGATACGCAGTATTTT,CASSTTGTDTQYF
16,.,TRBV6-5,TRBJ1-1,TGTGCCAGCAGTTACTCCGGACACCTGAGGAACACTGAAGCTTTCTTT,CASSYSGHLRNTEAFF
12,.,TRBV18,TRBJ1-2,TGTGCCAGCTCACCAGGGCAAGGCGGCTACACCTTC,CASSPGQGGYTF
10,.,TRBV28,TRBJ1-1,TGTGCCAGCGGAGCGGAGGAAGCTTTCTTT,CASGAEEAFF
14,TRBD1,TRBV15,TRBJ2-5,TGTGCCACCAGCAGAGACAGGGGGACCCGTTCACAGTACTTC,CATSRDRGTRSQYF
16,.,TRBV7-8,TRBJ2-5,TGTGCCAGCAGCCGAAGCGACAGGTCATTGCAAGAGACCCAGTACTTC,CASSRSDRSLQETQYF
17,.,TRBV7-6,TRBJ1-1,TGTGCCAGCAGCTTGACCCAAAGAGAGGCCCTAAACACTGAAGCTTTCTTT,CASSLTQREALNTEAFF
20,TRBD2,TRBV28,TRBJ2-2,TGTGCCAGCAGTTTAGGTCCGGGACTAGCGGGACCTCAAAACACCGGGGAGCTGTTTTTT,CASSLGPGLAGPQNTGELFF
15,TRBD2,TRBV15,TRBJ2-3,TGTGCCACCAGCGGTAGCGGGACGGTGACAGATACGCAGTATTTT,CATSGSGTVTDTQYF
14,TRBD1,TRBV5-1,TRBJ1-4,TGCGCCAGCAGCGCGGGACAGGGGAATGAAAAACTGTTTTTT,CASSAGQGNEKLFF
16,TRBD2,TRBV4-1,TRBJ2-1,TGCGCCAGCAGCCCTCCGACTAGCGGGCCGTACAATGAGCAGTTCTTC,CASSPPTSGPYNEQFF